This T cell receptor (beta chain) came from a study of response to subunit inactivated influenza vaccine. Study findings and constraints: That few new T cells are recruited by each seasonal influenza vaccination was the authors' suggestion.

In its sample, this clonotype was seen a few times. Its specificity is unknown. V was shortened by 5 bases and J by 6 bases, with 24 bases between the two germline ends. CDR1 and CDR2 from the germline V gene are SGHDT and YYEEEE. The CDR3 covers 16 residues. TCRdb recomputed calls from the RT-PCR reads with MiXCR, one row per CDR3 protein. The sample has about 570,000 distinct CDR3 sequences; approximately 10% are singletons. The clonotype was recovered from a man aged 45-60 years who received an inactivated influenza vaccine. The material sequenced was PBMCs from blood, taken on the day of vaccination. V usage is TRBV5-6 and J usage is TRBJ2-7; D is possibly TRBD2 (7 bases). The CDR3 nucleotides are TGTGCCAGCAGTCCCCTTTCGTTTGGCGGGGGCGGCGAGCAGTACTTC. Its translation is CASSPLSFGGGGEQYF. Looking up the rest from reference TRBV5-6 and TRBJ2-7 gives the full variable domain: DAGVTQSPTHLIKTRGQQVTLRCSPKSGHDTVSWYQQALGQGPQFIFQYYEEEERQRGNFPDRFSGHQFPNYSSELNVNALLLGDSALYLCASSPLSFGGGGEQYFGPGTRLTVT.